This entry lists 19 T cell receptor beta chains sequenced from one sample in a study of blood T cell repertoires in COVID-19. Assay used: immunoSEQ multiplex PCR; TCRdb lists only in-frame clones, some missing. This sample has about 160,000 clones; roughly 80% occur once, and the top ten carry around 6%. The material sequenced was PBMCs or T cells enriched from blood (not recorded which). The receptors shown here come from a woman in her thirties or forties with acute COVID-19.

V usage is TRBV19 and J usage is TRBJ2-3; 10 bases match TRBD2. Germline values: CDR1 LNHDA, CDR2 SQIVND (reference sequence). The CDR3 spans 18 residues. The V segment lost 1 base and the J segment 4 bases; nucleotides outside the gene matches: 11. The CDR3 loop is CASSIASKREGLADTQYF. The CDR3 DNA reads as TGTGCCAGTAGTATAGCCAGCAAGCGGGAGGGCCTCGCAGATACGCAGTATTTT.

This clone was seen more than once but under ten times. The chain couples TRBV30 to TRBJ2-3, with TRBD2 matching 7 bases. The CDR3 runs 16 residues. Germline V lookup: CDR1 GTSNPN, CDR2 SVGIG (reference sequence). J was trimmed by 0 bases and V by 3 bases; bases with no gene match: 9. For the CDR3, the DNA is TGTGCCTGGAGCGAACCGGGACTACTGAGCACAGATACGCAGTATTTT. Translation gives CAWSEPGLLSTDTQYF.

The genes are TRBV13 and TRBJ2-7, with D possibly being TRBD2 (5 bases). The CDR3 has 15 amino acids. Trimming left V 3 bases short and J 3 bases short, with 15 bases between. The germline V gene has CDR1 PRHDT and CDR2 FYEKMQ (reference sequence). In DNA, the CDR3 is TGTGCCAGCAGCTTCTCAGGCGACGGGGACTACGAGCAGTACTTC. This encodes CASSFSGDGDYEQYF.

The CDR3 bases are TGTGCCAGCAGTCTAACTATGTCTGGGGTCCTGACTTTC. Protein: CASSLTMSGVLTF. This chain links TRBV6-5 with TRBJ2-6; D not certain. The V end was cut by 5 bases, the J end by 13 bases, with 15 bases between. Germline V CDR1 and CDR2: MNHEY, SVGAGI. The CDR3 contains 13 residues.

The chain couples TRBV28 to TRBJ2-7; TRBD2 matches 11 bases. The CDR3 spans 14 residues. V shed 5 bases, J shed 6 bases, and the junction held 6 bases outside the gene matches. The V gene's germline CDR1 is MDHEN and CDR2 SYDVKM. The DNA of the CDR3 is TGTGCCAGCAGTCCACCGGGACTAGCGGCCGAGCAGTACGTC. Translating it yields CASSPPGLAAEQYV.

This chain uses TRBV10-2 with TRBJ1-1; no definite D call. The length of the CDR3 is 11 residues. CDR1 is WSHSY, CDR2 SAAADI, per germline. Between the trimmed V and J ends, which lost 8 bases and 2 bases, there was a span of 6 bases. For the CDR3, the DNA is TGCGCCAGCGGGCCTAACACTGAAGCTTTCTTT. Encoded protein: CASGPNTEAFF.

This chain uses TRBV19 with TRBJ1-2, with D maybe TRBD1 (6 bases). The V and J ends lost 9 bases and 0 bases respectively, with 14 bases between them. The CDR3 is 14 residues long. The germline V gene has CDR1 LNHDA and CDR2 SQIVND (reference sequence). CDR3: CASQSDSSNYGYTF. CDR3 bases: TGTGCCAGCCAATCGGACAGCTCTAACTATGGCTACACCTTC.

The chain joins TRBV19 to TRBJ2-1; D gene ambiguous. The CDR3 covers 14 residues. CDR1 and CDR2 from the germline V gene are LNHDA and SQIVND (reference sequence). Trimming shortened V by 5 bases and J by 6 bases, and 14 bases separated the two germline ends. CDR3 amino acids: CASSPRTSINEQFF. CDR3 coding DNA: TGTGCCAGTAGTCCCCGAACCTCTATCAATGAGCAGTTCTTC.

CDR3 nucleotide sequence: TGCAGCGTTGAAGTGGGGAGGGAGGGCCCCGGGGAGCTGTTTTTT. This codes for CSVEVGREGPGELFF. This rearrangement joins TRBV29-1 to TRBJ2-2; 7 bases match TRBD2. V was pared by 1 base and J by 6 bases, with 8 bases of the junction left unmatched. The germline CDR1 and CDR2 sequences are SQVTM and ANQGSEA. CDR3 size: 15 residues.

Here the CDR3 DNA reads TGTGCCAGCAGTCACCGGACTAGCGGCGAATACGAGCAGTACTTC. It is translated as CASSHRTSGEYEQYF. V gene TRBV6-5 combines with J gene TRBJ2-7; 10 bases map to TRBD2. V trimming: 5 bases; J trimming: 4 bases; junction bases outside the gene matches: 8. The CDR3 consists of 15 residues. Germline loops: CDR1 MNHEY, CDR2 SVGAGI.

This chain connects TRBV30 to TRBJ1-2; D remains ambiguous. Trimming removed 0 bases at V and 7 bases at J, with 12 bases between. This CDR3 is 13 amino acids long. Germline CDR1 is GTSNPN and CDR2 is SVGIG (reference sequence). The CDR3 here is CAWSVSARAGYTF. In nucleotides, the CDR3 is TGTGCCTGGAGTGTCAGTGCGAGGGCTGGCTACACCTTC.

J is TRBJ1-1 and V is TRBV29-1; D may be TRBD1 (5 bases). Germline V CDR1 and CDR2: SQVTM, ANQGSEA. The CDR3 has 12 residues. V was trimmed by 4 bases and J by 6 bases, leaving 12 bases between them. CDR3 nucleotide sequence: TGCAGCGTTGTGCGGGGGTTGGCTGAAGCTTTCTTT. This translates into CSVVRGLAEAFF.

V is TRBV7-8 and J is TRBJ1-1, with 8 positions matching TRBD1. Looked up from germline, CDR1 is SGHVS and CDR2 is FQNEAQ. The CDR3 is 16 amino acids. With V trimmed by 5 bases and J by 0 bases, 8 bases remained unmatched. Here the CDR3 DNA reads TGTGCCAGCAGCCGACAGGGGCTTCTCATGAACACTGAAGCTTTCTTT. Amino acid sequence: CASSRQGLLMNTEAFF.

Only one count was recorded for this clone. CDR3 coding DNA: TGTGCCAGTAGTATAGGGGGTAGCGCGGATACGCAGTATTTT. It is translated as CASSIGGSADTQYF. This sequence joins TRBV19 and TRBJ2-3; possibly TRBD2 for D (5 bases). Germline loops: CDR1 LNHDA, CDR2 SQIVND (reference sequence). Trimming shortened V by 1 base and J by 6 bases, and 11 bases separated the two germline ends. This CDR3 is 14 amino acids long.

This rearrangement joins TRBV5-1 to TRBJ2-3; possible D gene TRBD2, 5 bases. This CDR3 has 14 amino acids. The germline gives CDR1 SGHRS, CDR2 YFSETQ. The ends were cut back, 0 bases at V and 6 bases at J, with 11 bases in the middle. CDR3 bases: TGCGCCAGCAGCTTGGGAGGGCCGTCCGATACGCAGTATTTT. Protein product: CASSLGGPSDTQYF.

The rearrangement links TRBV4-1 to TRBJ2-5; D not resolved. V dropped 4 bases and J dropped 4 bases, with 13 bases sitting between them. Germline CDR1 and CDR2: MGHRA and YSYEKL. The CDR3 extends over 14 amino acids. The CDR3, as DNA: TGCGCCAGCAGCCGAGAAATTACGGGAGAGACCCAGTACTTC. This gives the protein CASSREITGETQYF.

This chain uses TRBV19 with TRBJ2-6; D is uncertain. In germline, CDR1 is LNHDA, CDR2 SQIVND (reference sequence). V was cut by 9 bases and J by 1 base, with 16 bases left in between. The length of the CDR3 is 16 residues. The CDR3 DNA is TGTGCCAGCCGAGTCCGTTACAGATCTGGGGCCAACGTCCTGACTTTC. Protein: CASRVRYRSGANVLTF.

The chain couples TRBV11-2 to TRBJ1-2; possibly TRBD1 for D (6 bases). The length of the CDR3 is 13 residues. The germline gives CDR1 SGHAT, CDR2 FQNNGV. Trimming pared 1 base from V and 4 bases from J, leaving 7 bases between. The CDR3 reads CASSLGRGYGYTF. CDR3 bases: TGTGCCAGCAGCTTAGGCAGGGGCTATGGCTACACCTTC.

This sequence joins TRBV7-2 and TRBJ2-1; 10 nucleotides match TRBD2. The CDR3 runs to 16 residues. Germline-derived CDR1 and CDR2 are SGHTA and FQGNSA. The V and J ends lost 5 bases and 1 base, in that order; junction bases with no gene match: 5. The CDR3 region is CASSLIAGGSYNEQFF. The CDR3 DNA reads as TGTGCCAGCAGCCTAATAGCGGGAGGTTCCTACAATGAGCAGTTCTTC.